The clone carrying this T cell receptor (beta chain) appeared a few times. Its antigen remains unidentified. This specimen belongs to a study of T cell repertoires in cytomegalovirus infection. Study as a whole: In the study, CMV epitopes included recently identified HLA-C-restricted and well-studied HLA-B-restricted ones. Public TCR beta signatures provided an indication of both CMV infection and a matching HLA type. Study-wide points: The cumulative frequency of public TCR beta families identified carriers of CMV plus the relevant HLA.

TCRdb re-called the reads through MiXCR, storing one row per CDR3 protein. This sample has roughly 860,000 distinct CDR3 sequences; 30% to 35% occur once, and the top ten carry roughly 12%. V was pared by 9 bases and J by 6 bases, with 17 bases of the junction left unmatched. Germline CDR1 and CDR2: SNHLY and FYNNEI. CDR3 length equals 17 residues. The receptor was derived from a human donor in good health (CMV status not recorded). Some clones in this sample may be carry-over from other donors' samples. Sequenced material: cultured CD8+ T cells from PBMCs, taken from culture after CMV antigen stimulation. The chain recombines TRBV2 with TRBJ1-2, with TRBD1 identical over 12 bases. CDR3 in amino acids: CASILPGQGALFNGYTF. The CDR3 nucleotides read TGTGCCAGTATACTACCGGGACAGGGGGCTCTTTTTAATGGCTACACCTTC.